This TCR beta chain was obtained from a study of CD8 T cells in Susac syndrome. Study-level information: Active disease was present in six of the sequenced Susac syndrome patients, whereas under 10 of them were in remission.

An amount of RNA that ranged from roughly 0.45 to 1 ug was reverse transcribed with random hexamers. TCRdb used MiXCR to reprocess the immunoSEQ multiplex PCR reads, holding one entry per CDR3 protein. This table holds around 150,000 distinct CDR3 sequences, about 95% found once. TCR beta sequences were obtained from blood CD8+ and CD4+ T cells. Germline values: CDR1 GTSNPN, CDR2 SVGIG (reference sequence). V shed 2 bases, J shed 2 bases, and the junction held 10 bases outside the gene matches. The CDR3 runs 17 residues. Input material: CD4+ T cells from PBMCs. The source of this sequence is a human donor with Susac syndrome. V is TRBV30 and J is TRBJ2-1; 9 bases agree with TRBD2. The CDR3 coding sequence is TGTGCCTGGAGTAGAGGGAGCGGGAGGATCGCCTACAATGAGCAGTTCTTC. Translation: CAWSRGSGRIAYNEQFF.